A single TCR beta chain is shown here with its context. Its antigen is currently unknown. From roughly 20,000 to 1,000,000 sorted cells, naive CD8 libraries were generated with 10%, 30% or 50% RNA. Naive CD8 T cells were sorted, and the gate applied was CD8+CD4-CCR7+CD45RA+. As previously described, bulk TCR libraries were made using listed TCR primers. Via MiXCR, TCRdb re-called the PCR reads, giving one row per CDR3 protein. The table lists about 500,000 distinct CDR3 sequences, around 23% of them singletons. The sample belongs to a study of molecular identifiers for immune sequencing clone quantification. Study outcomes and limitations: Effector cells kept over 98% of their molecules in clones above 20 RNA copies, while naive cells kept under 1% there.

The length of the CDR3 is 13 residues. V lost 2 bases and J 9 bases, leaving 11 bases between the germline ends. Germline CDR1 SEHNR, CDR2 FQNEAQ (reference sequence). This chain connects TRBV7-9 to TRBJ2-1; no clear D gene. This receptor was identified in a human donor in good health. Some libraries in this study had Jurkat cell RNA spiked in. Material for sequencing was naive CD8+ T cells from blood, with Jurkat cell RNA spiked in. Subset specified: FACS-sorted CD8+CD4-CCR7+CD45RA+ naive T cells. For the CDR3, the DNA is TGTGCCAGCAGCTTAATAGATTTCGGTGAGCAGTTCTTC. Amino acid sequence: CASSLIDFGEQFF.